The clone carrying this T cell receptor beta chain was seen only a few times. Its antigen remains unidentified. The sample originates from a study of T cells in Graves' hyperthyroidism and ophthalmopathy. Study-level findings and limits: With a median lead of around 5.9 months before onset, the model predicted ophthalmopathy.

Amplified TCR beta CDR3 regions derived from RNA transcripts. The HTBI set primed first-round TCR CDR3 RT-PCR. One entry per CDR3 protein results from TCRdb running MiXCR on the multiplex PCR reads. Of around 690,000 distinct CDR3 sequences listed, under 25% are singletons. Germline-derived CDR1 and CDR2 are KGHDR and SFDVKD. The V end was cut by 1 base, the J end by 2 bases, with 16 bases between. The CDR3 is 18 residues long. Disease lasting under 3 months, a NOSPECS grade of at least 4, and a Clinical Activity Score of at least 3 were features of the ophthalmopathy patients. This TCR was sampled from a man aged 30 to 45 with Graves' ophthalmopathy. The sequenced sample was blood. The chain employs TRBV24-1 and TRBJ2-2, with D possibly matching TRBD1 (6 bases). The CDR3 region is CATSDFGTRGPNTGELFF. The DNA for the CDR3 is TGTGCCACCAGTGATTTTGGGACAAGGGGCCCTAACACCGGGGAGCTGTTTTTT.